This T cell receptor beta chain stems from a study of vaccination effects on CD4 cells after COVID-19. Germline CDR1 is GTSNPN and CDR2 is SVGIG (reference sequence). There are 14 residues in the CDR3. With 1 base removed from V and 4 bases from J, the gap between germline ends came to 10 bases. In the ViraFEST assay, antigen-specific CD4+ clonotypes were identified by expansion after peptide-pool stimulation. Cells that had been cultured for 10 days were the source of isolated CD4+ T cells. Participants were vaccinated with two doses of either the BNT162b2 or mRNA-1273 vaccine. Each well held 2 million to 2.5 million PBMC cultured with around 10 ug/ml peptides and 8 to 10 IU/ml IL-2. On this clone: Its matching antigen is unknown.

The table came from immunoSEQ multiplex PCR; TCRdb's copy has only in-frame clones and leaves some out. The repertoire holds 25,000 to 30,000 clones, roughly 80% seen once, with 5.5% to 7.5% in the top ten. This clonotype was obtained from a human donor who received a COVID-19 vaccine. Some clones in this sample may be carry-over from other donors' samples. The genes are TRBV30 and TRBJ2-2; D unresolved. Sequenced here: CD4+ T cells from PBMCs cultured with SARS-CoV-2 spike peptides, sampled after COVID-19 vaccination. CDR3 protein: CAWSALLGTGELFF. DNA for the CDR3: TGTGCCTGGAGTGCCCTCCTCGGCACCGGGGAGCTGTTTTTT.